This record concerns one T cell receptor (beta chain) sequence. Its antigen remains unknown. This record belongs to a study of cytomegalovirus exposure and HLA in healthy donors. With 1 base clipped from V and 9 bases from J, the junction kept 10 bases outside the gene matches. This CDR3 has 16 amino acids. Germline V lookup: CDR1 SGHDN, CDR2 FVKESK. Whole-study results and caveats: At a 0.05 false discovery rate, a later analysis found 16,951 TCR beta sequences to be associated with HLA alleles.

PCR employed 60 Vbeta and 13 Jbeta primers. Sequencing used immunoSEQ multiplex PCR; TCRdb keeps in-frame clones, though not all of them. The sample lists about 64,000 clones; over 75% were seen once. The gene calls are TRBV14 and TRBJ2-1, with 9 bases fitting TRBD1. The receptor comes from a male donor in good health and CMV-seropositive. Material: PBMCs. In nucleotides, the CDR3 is TGTGCCAGCAGCCAAGTTGGGACAGGGTATAGGGGTGAGCAGTTCTTC. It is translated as CASSQVGTGYRGEQFF.